These T cell receptor beta chains were read from a single sample in a study of blood T cell repertoires in COVID-19. TCRdb's table, derived via immunoSEQ multiplex PCR, lists solely in-frame clones and lacks some. This table holds about 200,000 clones, just under 85% found once. Source material: peripheral blood. The origin of the receptors is a man in his 60s with COVID-19, enrolled during active disease. The CDR3 runs from the conserved cysteine through the conserved F or W. The D gene is left open where the match is weak. Expanded clones are given a class, and other clones once, few, many or no size at all.

j_call,d_call,clone_size,v_call,cdr3_length,cdr3_aa,cdr3_nt
TRBJ2-5,-,-,TRBV28,13,CASSPSTRETQYF,TGTGCCAGCAGCCCGTCAACCCGGGAGACCCAGTACTTC
TRBJ2-7,TRBD1,-,TRBV7-2,16,CASSAASGTGFYEQYF,TGTGCCAGCAGCGCGGCCTCCGGGACAGGCTTTTACGAGCAGTACTTC
TRBJ2-3,TRBD2,-,TRBV6-5,13,CASGSGRTDTQYF,TGTGCCAGCGGTAGCGGGAGAACAGATACGCAGTATTTT
TRBJ1-1,-,-,TRBV5-8,12,CASSLWQGEAFF,TGTGCCAGCAGCTTGTGGCAGGGCGAAGCTTTCTTT
TRBJ2-7,-,-,TRBV29-1,12,CSVEQGSYEQYF,TGCAGCGTTGAACAGGGATCCTACGAGCAGTACTTC
TRBJ2-1,-,-,TRBV5-8,15,CASSRYQGRDNEQFF,TGTGCCAGCAGCCGTTACCAGGGTAGGGACAATGAGCAGTTCTTC
TRBJ2-1,TRBD1,-,TRBV4-1,17,CASSPIFDRGSYNEQFF,TGCGCCAGCAGCCCGATTTTCGACAGGGGATCCTACAATGAGCAGTTCTTC
TRBJ2-7,TRBD2,once,TRBV7-9,13,CASSLKIAGEQYF,TGTGCCAGCAGCCTCAAAATAGCGGGCGAGCAGTACTTC
TRBJ1-1,-,-,TRBV7-2,17,CASSLSSGAGYGTEAFF,TGTGCCAGCAGCTTATCCTCAGGAGCGGGGTATGGGACTGAAGCTTTCTTT
TRBJ1-4,-,few,TRBV29-1,13,CSVGRGGNEKLFF,TGCAGCGTTGGTAGGGGAGGGAATGAAAAACTGTTTTTT
TRBJ2-7,TRBD2,-,TRBV27,18,CASSSEPTRAGVSYEQYF,TGTGCCAGCAGTTCAGAACCCACCAGAGCGGGGGTCTCCTACGAGCAGTACTTC
TRBJ2-7,TRBD1,-,TRBV5-1,15,CASSGGTGGTYEQYF,TGCGCCAGCAGCGGAGGGACAGGGGGGACCTACGAGCAGTACTTC
TRBJ1-3,TRBD1,-,TRBV7-2,15,CASSSDRATGNTIYF,TGTGCCAGCAGCTCGGACAGGGCGACTGGAAACACCATATATTTT
TRBJ1-4,-,few,TRBV19,12,CASSTRNEKLFF,TGTGCCAGTAGTACGAGAAATGAAAAACTGTTTTTT
TRBJ2-2,TRBD1,-,TRBV30,14,CAWAGTGRTGELFF,TGTGCCTGGGCCGGGACAGGGAGAACCGGGGAGCTGTTTTTT
TRBJ1-2,TRBD1,-,TRBV28,13,CASSLTGGNGYTF,TGTGCCAGCAGTCTGACAGGGGGCAATGGCTACACCTTC
TRBJ2-1,-,-,TRBV10-3,14,CATVRRDQGDEQFF,TGTGCCACCGTCAGGCGGGACCAGGGGGATGAGCAGTTCTTC
TRBJ1-2,TRBD1,-,TRBV30,13,CAWIKDRVYGYTF,TGTGCCTGGATTAAGGACAGGGTCTATGGCTACACCTTC
TRBJ1-2,TRBD1,once,TRBV5-1,15,CASSPRIGQGRGYTF,TGCGCCAGCAGCCCCCGGATCGGACAGGGGAGAGGCTACACCTTC
TRBJ2-7,TRBD1,-,TRBV9,14,CASSPRQGIYEQYF,TGTGCCAGCAGCCCCAGACAGGGGATCTACGAGCAGTACTTC
TRBJ2-7,TRBD1,-,TRBV19,15,CASSIKTGGGYEQYF,TGTGCCAGTAGTATCAAGACAGGGGGAGGCTACGAGCAGTACTTC
TRBJ1-2,-,-,TRBV3-1/TRBV3-2,14,CASSQSEQNYGYTF,TGTGCCAGCAGCCAAAGCGAGCAGAACTATGGCTACACCTTC
TRBJ2-7,TRBD1,-,TRBV6-1,16,CASSEAAYRGLHEQYF,TGTGCCAGCAGTGAAGCAGCTTACAGGGGGCTGCACGAGCAGTACTTC
TRBJ1-2,TRBD1,-,TRBV5-6,13,CASSWTGGRGYTF,TGTGCCAGCAGCTGGACAGGGGGCCGTGGCTACACCTTC
TRBJ1-6,-,-,TRBV7-2,16,CASSPRGAAYNSPLHF,TGTGCCAGCAGCCCCCGGGGGGCAGCCTATAATTCACCCCTCCACTTT
TRBJ1-2,-,-,TRBV7-8,15,CASSFTQGEGYGYTF,TGTGCCAGCAGTTTTACTCAGGGTGAAGGCTATGGCTACACCTTC
TRBJ1-2,-,few,TRBV5-1,14,CASSGAGYTHGYTF,TGCGCCAGCAGCGGGGCAGGGTACACTCATGGCTACACCTTC
TRBJ1-2,TRBD1,-,TRBV6-6,13,CASSGDRGYGYTF,TGTGCCAGCAGCGGGGACAGAGGATATGGCTACACCTTC
TRBJ1-1,-,-,TRBV18,13,CASSPSRGTEAFF,TGTGCCAGCTCACCATCAAGGGGAACTGAAGCTTTCTTT
TRBJ2-6,-,few,TRBV19,18,CASRRGLLLNSGANVLTF,TGTGCCAGTAGGAGGGGACTGTTGCTAAACTCTGGGGCCAACGTCCTGACTTTC
TRBJ1-5,-,-,TRBV6-6,16,CASSYGEGRSNQPQHF,TGTGCCAGCAGTTATGGGGAGGGAAGGAGCAATCAGCCCCAGCATTTT
TRBJ1-1,-,-,TRBV27,14,CASTTYGGQSEAFF,TGTGCCAGCACCACTTACGGGGGGCAATCTGAAGCTTTCTTT
TRBJ2-2,-,-,TRBV11-2,18,CASSLSLVAASNTGELFF,TGTGCCAGCAGCTTAAGTCTCGTGGCGGCTTCGAACACCGGGGAGCTGTTTTTT
TRBJ1-2,-,-,TRBV30,12,CAWSRGDYGYTF,TGTGCCTGGTCAAGGGGTGACTATGGCTACACCTTC
TRBJ1-6,-,-,TRBV27,13,CASSTAGNSPLHF,TGTGCCAGCAGTACGGCGGGGAATTCACCCCTCCACTTT
TRBJ1-1,-,-,TRBV3-1/TRBV3-2,10,CASSRADFSW,TGTGCCAGCAGCCGGGCAGATTTTTCTTGG
TRBJ1-1,-,once,TRBV7-2,14,CASSSGTPNTEAFF,TGTGCCAGCAGCTCCGGGACACCGAACACTGAAGCTTTCTTT
TRBJ2-5,TRBD1,-,TRBV7-2,15,CASSLEGRGTETQYF,TGTGCCAGCAGCTTAGAGGGCAGGGGGACGGAGACCCAGTACTTC
TRBJ1-1,-,few,TRBV28,13,CASSFEQFSKAFF,TGTGCCAGCAGTTTTGAACAGTTTTCGAAAGCTTTCTTT
TRBJ2-7,-,-,TRBV10-3,13,CAISDRSSYEQYF,TGTGCCATCAGCGACCGGAGCTCCTACGAGCAGTACTTC
TRBJ2-1,TRBD2,once,TRBV7-2,15,CASSWTSGAYNEQFF,TGTGCCAGCAGCTGGACTAGCGGGGCGTACAATGAGCAGTTCTTC
TRBJ1-2,TRBD1,-,TRBV5-4,16,CASSLGGQGTNYGYTF,TGTGCCAGCAGCTTGGGTGGACAGGGGACGAACTATGGCTACACCTTC
TRBJ1-1,-,-,TRBV5-1,13,CASQPQGNTEAFF,TGCGCCAGCCAACCCCAGGGGAACACTGAAGCTTTCTTT
TRBJ1-6,TRBD1,-,TRBV5-4,16,CASSLAMGQNNSPLHF,TGTGCCAGCAGCTTGGCTATGGGACAGAATAATTCACCCCTCCACTTT
TRBJ2-3,-,-,TRBV9,14,CASGSGHSTDTQYF,TGTGCCAGCGGATCGGGACACAGCACAGATACGCAGTATTTT
TRBJ1-2,-,few,TRBV6-5,15,CASTPEKANFYGYTF,TGTGCCAGCACCCCCGAGAAAGCGAACTTTTATGGCTACACCTTC
TRBJ2-7,TRBD2,-,TRBV27,19,CASSLSGLNPLGSIYEQYF,TGTGCCAGCAGTTTGTCGGGACTAAACCCTCTGGGCTCGATTTACGAGCAGTACTTC
TRBJ2-3,TRBD1,-,TRBV5-4,17,CASSLEARGQGSDTQYF,TGTGCCAGCAGCTTGGAAGCCCGGGGACAGGGGTCAGATACGCAGTATTTT
TRBJ1-2,TRBD1,-,TRBV11-2,15,CASSKGAGGVYGYTF,TGTGCCAGCAGCAAAGGGGCAGGGGGAGTCTATGGCTACACCTTC
TRBJ1-1,TRBD1,-,TRBV3-1/TRBV3-2,14,CASSRTGGVTEAFF,TGTGCCAGCAGCCGGACAGGGGGCGTCACTGAAGCTTTCTTT
TRBJ1-1,-,few,TRBV28,15,CASRGQGSGVAEAFF,TGTGCCAGCAGGGGGCAGGGAAGCGGGGTTGCTGAAGCTTTCTTT
TRBJ2-5,TRBD1,-,TRBV5-4,13,CASSPGQAETQYF,TGTGCCAGCAGCCCGGGACAGGCGGAGACCCAGTACTTC
TRBJ1-1,TRBD1,once,TRBV10-2,14,CATRVGGSNTEAFF,TGCGCCACCAGGGTAGGGGGCTCGAACACTGAAGCTTTCTTT
TRBJ1-1,-,-,TRBV7-9,13,CASSLEGNTEAFF,TGTGCCAGCAGCTTGGAGGGGAACACTGAAGCTTTCTTT
TRBJ1-5,-,-,TRBV19,15,CASSIEREGPQPQHF,TGTGCCAGTAGTATAGAAAGGGAGGGGCCTCAGCCCCAGCATTTT
TRBJ1-1,-,-,TRBV7-9,14,CASSPTTVNTEAFF,TGTGCCAGCAGCCCAACGACAGTGAACACTGAAGCTTTCTTT
TRBJ1-3,-,-,TRBV7-2,13,CASSLDTVSPLDF,TGTGCCAGCAGCTTAGATACAGTTTCACCCCTCGATTTT
TRBJ2-1,TRBD2,-,TRBV4-1,17,CASSQDWASGRVNEQFF,TGCGCCAGCAGCCAAGATTGGGCTAGCGGGAGGGTGAATGAGCAGTTCTTC
TRBJ1-3,TRBD1,-,TRBV5-4,16,CASSAGQVGSGNTIYF,TGTGCCAGCAGCGCGGGACAGGTGGGCTCTGGAAACACCATATATTTT
TRBJ2-2,TRBD2,-,TRBV3-1/TRBV3-2,17,CASSPTSGRVNTGELFF,TGTGCCAGCAGCCCGACTAGCGGGAGGGTGAACACCGGGGAGCTGTTTTTT